This is a list of T cell receptor beta chains from one sample in a study of blood T cell repertoires in COVID-19. The method was immunoSEQ multiplex PCR; TCRdb's version includes in-frame clones alone and lacks a portion of them. The table has 110,000 to 150,000 clones, 85% to 90% seen once; the top ten hold approximately 10%. The sample consisted of peripheral blood. These receptor sequences come from an elderly woman with acute or convalescent COVID-19. The CDR3 runs from the conserved cysteine through the conserved F or W. The D gene is left open where the match is weak. The size of a clone is reported for some rows only, either as once, few or many, or as a class for expanded clones.

v_gene: TRBV5-5; j_gene: TRBJ2-7; abundance: NA; len: 15; d_gene: TRBD1; CDR3aa: CASALAGTGTYEQYF; CDR3nt: TGTGCCAGCGCCCTGGCGGGGACAGGGACCTACGAGCAGTACTTC
v_gene: TRBV18; j_gene: TRBJ2-5; abundance: NA; len: 14; d_gene: TRBD2; CDR3aa: CASSPPSGVETQYF; CDR3nt: TGTGCCAGCTCACCGCCTAGCGGGGTTGAGACCCAGTACTTC
v_gene: TRBV9; j_gene: TRBJ1-2; abundance: NA; len: 15; d_gene: NA; CDR3aa: CASSYRTDPNYGYTF; CDR3nt: TGTGCCAGCAGCTACCGGACAGATCCTAACTATGGCTACACCTTC
v_gene: TRBV2; j_gene: TRBJ1-2; abundance: NA; len: 12; d_gene: NA; CDR3aa: CASSGQNYGYTF; CDR3nt: TGTGCCAGCAGCGGACAGAACTATGGCTACACCTTC
v_gene: TRBV3-1/TRBV3-2; j_gene: TRBJ2-2; abundance: NA; len: 15; d_gene: TRBD2; CDR3aa: CASNLRGANTGELFF; CDR3nt: TGTGCCAGCAACCTACGGGGGGCGAACACCGGGGAGCTGTTTTTT
v_gene: TRBV18; j_gene: TRBJ2-2; abundance: NA; len: 16; d_gene: NA; CDR3aa: CASSPQRQVNTGELFF; CDR3nt: TGTGCCAGCTCACCACAAAGACAGGTGAACACCGGGGAGCTGTTTTTT
v_gene: TRBV28; j_gene: TRBJ1-2; abundance: NA; len: 15; d_gene: TRBD1; CDR3aa: CASSLGGRDSNGYTF; CDR3nt: TGTGCCAGCAGTTTGGGGGGCAGGGACAGTAATGGCTACACCTTC
v_gene: TRBV20-1; j_gene: TRBJ1-1; abundance: once; len: 11; d_gene: TRBD1; CDR3aa: CSAGQVTEAFF; CDR3nt: TGCAGTGCTGGACAGGTCACTGAAGCTTTCTTT
v_gene: TRBV5-1; j_gene: TRBJ2-1; abundance: NA; len: 15; d_gene: TRBD2; CDR3aa: CASSLGLAGGLEQFF; CDR3nt: TGCGCCAGCAGCCTCGGACTAGCGGGGGGGCTTGAGCAGTTCTTC
v_gene: TRBV4-3; j_gene: TRBJ2-3; abundance: NA; len: 19; d_gene: TRBD2; CDR3aa: CASSQDLAGGLKLTDTQYF; CDR3nt: TGCGCCAGCAGCCAAGACCTAGCGGGGGGGCTAAAGCTCACAGATACGCAGTATTTT